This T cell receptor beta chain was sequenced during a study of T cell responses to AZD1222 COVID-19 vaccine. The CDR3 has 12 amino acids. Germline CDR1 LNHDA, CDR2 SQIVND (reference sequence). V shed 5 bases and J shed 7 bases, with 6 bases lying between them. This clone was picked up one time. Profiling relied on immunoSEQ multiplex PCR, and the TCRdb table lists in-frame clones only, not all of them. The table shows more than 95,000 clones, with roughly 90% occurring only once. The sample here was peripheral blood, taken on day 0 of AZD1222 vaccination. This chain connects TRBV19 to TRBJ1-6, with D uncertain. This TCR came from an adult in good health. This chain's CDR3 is CASSGQNSPLHF. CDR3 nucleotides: TGTGCCAGTAGTGGCCAGAATTCACCCCTCCACTTT.